The 24 T cell receptor beta chains below come from one sample, sequenced in a study of cytomegalovirus exposure and HLA in healthy donors. Researchers ran the PCR with 60 Vbeta and 13 Jbeta primers. The method was immunoSEQ multiplex PCR; TCRdb's version includes in-frame clones alone and lacks a portion of them. The sample carries under 150,000 clones, 78% recorded once. The sequenced material came from PBMCs. The origin of the receptors is a woman aged 40 to 50 in good health and CMV-seronegative.

The chain employs TRBV28 and TRBJ1-6; TRBD1 matches 7 bases. This CDR3 spans 16 amino acids. Unmatched junction bases numbered 12, after V lost 3 bases and J lost 10 bases. Germline CDR1 reads MDHEN; CDR2 reads SYDVKM. CDR3: CASSLGQTPKRSPLHF. As DNA, the CDR3 is TGTGCCAGCAGTTTGGGACAGACACCCAAGAGGTCACCCCTCCACTTT.

As for this clone: The same CDR3 arises from other DNA sequences in this sample as well. The chain couples TRBV30 to TRBJ2-2; 10 positions match TRBD1. In germline, CDR1 is GTSNPN, CDR2 SVGIG (reference sequence). The CDR3 consists of 13 residues. V lost 3 bases and J lost 6; bases outside the gene matches: 1. In DNA, the CDR3 is TGTGCCTGGAGCGGGACAGGGGCCGGGGAGCTGTTTTTT. This sequence encodes CAWSGTGAGELFF.

V is TRBV5-1 and J is TRBJ1-4, with D hard to call. The ends were cut back, 0 bases at V and 4 bases at J, with 10 bases in the middle. In germline, CDR1 is SGHRS, CDR2 YFSETQ. This CDR3 region has 15 residues. DNA for the CDR3: TGCGCCAGCAGCTTGGAGAGGGCGGTTAATGAAAAACTGTTTTTT. Its protein product is CASSLERAVNEKLFF. The variable domain in full, with the rest retrieved from reference TRBV5-1 and TRBJ1-4, is KAGVTQTPRYLIKTRGQQVTLSCSPISGHRSVSWYQQTPGQGLQFLFEYFSETQRNKGNFPGRFSGRQFSNSRSEMNVSTLELGDSALYLCASSLERAVNEKLFFGSGTQLSVL.

The genes are TRBV30 and TRBJ2-1; D perhaps matches TRBD1 (6 bases). The V end lost 5 bases, the J end lost 2 bases, and 10 bases lay between the germline ends. The germline V gene encodes CDR1 GTSNPN and CDR2 SVGIG (reference sequence). The CDR3 runs to 13 residues. CDR3 protein: CAWGRDTYNEQFF. CDR3 nucleotide sequence: TGTGCCTGGGGCCGGGACACCTACAATGAGCAGTTCTTC.

The chain joins TRBV5-1 to TRBJ2-7, with 7 bases fitting TRBD2. CDR1 SGHRS and CDR2 YFSETQ come from the germline V gene. There are 12 residues in the CDR3. V was pared by 1 base and J by 7 bases, with 2 bases of the junction left unmatched. The CDR3 bases are TGCGCCAGCAGCTTGTCGGGGGGAGAGCAGTACTTC. Translating gives CASSLSGGEQYF.

The table lists this clone with a few counts. The V gene is TRBV14, the J gene TRBJ2-1, with unresolved D. The CDR3 extends over 14 amino acids. Looked up from germline, CDR1 is SGHDN and CDR2 is FVKESK. The V gene lost 5 bases and the J gene lost 1 base, with 9 bases spanning the gap. The CDR3 loop is CASSWSESYNEQFF. In DNA, the CDR3 is TGTGCCAGCAGCTGGAGCGAATCCTACAATGAGCAGTTCTTC. The full variable domain, completed using reference TRBV14 and TRBJ2-1, is EAGVTQFPSHSVIEKGQTVTLRCDPISGHDNLYWYRRVMGKEIKFLLHFVKESKQDESGMPNNRFLAERTGGTYSTLKVQPAELEDSGVYFCASSWSESYNEQFFGPGTRLTVL.

This clone was observed a handful of times. V is TRBV11-2 and J is TRBJ2-7, with 7 bases identical to TRBD2. Germline assignment: CDR1 SGHAT and CDR2 FQNNGV. V trimming: 1 base; J trimming: 11 bases; junction bases outside the gene matches: 2. CDR3 length: 11 residues. The CDR3: CASSLGGREYF. As DNA, the CDR3 is TGTGCCAGCAGCTTAGGAGGGAGGGAGTACTTC.

The table lists this clone with a few counts. The rearrangement uses TRBV27 and TRBJ1-2; tentatively, D is TRBD1 (5 bases). The germline gives CDR1 MNHEY, CDR2 SMNVEV (reference sequence). V was pared by 5 bases and J by 5 bases, with 18 bases between. The CDR3 is made up of 15 amino acids. The chain's CDR3 is CASSTTPTDTYGYTF. The CDR3 DNA reads as TGTGCCAGCAGTACGACGCCGACGGACACGTATGGCTACACCTTC.

The V call is TRBV11-2, the J call TRBJ1-4; a possible D gene is TRBD1 (6 bases). Trimming pared 8 bases from V and 8 bases from J, leaving 18 bases between. Germline assignment: CDR1 SGHAT and CDR2 FQNNGV. The CDR3 extends over 14 amino acids. CDR3 nucleotides: TGTGCCAGCGAGAGAGGGACATCTCTAGAAAAACTGTTTTTT. Protein sequence: CASERGTSLEKLFF.

The gene calls are TRBV23-1 and TRBJ1-5; TRBD1 aligns across 8 bases. TRBV23-1 is an ORF, and what it does is uncertain. V shed 2 bases, J shed 4 bases, and the junction held 1 base outside the gene matches. CDR3 length equals 14 residues. This chain's CDR3 is CASSQRTGNQPQHF. The CDR3 DNA reads TGCGCCAGCAGTCAAAGGACAGGGAATCAGCCCCAGCATTTT.

CDR3 coding DNA: TGTGCCAGCAGCTCCTTACAGGGACGCTATGGCTACACCTTC. The encoded protein is CASSSLQGRYGYTF. V is TRBV7-8 and J is TRBJ1-2, with D possibly being TRBD1 (6 bases). This CDR3 region has 14 residues. V dropped 4 bases and J dropped 4 bases, with 13 bases sitting between them. The V gene's germline CDR1 is SGHVS and CDR2 FQNEAQ.

V gene TRBV2 combines with J gene TRBJ2-4; D is possibly TRBD2 (5 bases). The CDR3 length is 13 residues. In germline, CDR1 is SNHLY, CDR2 FYNNEI. The V end was cut by 8 bases, the J end by 6 bases, with 14 bases between. The CDR3 spells CASRDGWGNIQYF. CDR3 bases: TGTGCCAGCCGGGATGGCTGGGGAAACATTCAGTACTTC.

The V and J genes are TRBV11-3 and TRBJ1-1, with D unclear. The CDR3 is 13 amino acids. V was clipped by 5 bases and J by 3 bases, with 10 bases between them. Germline assignment: CDR1 SGHNT and CDR2 YENEEA. The CDR3 sequence: CASSISPDTEAFF. CDR3 in DNA: TGTGCCAGCAGCATATCCCCGGACACTGAAGCTTTCTTT.

This chain's CDR3 is CASSPGTGYEQYF. The CDR3 region has the DNA TGTGCCAGCAGTCCCGGGACAGGGTACGAGCAGTACTTC. The V and J genes are TRBV27 and TRBJ2-7; TRBD1 matches 9 bases. The CDR3 has 13 residues. The junction had 3 bases not matched to a gene; V was cut back by 5 bases and J by 4 bases. CDR1 and CDR2 (germline): MNHEY, SMNVEV (reference sequence).

V usage is TRBV10-2 and J usage is TRBJ2-7, with D perhaps matching TRBD2 (6 bases). The CDR3 contains 13 residues. V lost 6 bases and J 7 bases, leaving 16 bases between the germline ends. Germline assignment: CDR1 WSHSY and CDR2 SAAADI. DNA for the CDR3: TGCGCCAGCAGATCAGTCCGGGAGCGGGAGCAGTACTTC. This codes for CASRSVREREQYF.

This clone has a single count. This chain links TRBV5-1 with TRBJ2-3; TRBD2 matches at 11 bases. The ends lost 0 bases at V and 0 bases at J; junction bases unmatched: 6. This CDR3 is 18 amino acids long. Germline V gives CDR1 SGHRS, CDR2 YFSETQ. The CDR3 region is CASSLGLAGGASTDTQYF. CDR3 in DNA: TGCGCCAGCAGCTTGGGCCTAGCGGGAGGTGCGAGCACAGATACGCAGTATTTT.

The chain has TRBV19 and TRBJ2-2; D is undetermined. Trimming took 6 bases from V and 7 from J, leaving 12 bases between them. CDR1 and CDR2 from the germline V gene are LNHDA and SQIVND (reference sequence). The length of the CDR3 is 13 residues. In DNA form, the CDR3 reads TGTGCCAGTAGCCTCCTGAGCTTCGGGGAGCTGTTTTTT. This gives the protein CASSLLSFGELFF. Drawing the rest from reference TRBV19 and TRBJ2-2, the complete variable domain is DGGITQSPKYLFRKEGQNVTLSCEQNLNHDAMYWYRQDPGQGLRLIYYSQIVNDFQKGDIAEGYSVSREKKESFPLTVTSAQKNPTAFYLCASSLLSFGELFFGEGSRLTVL.

This chain links TRBV5-1 with TRBJ1-6; 7 nucleotides align to TRBD1. The CDR3 covers 15 residues. Germline V gene sequence: CDR1 SGHRS, CDR2 YFSETQ. The V and J ends lost 4 bases and 6 bases, in that order; junction bases with no gene match: 7. The CDR3 loop reads CASSEAGQTNSPLHF. CDR3 DNA sequence: TGCGCCAGCAGCGAGGCGGGACAGACTAATTCACCCCTCCACTTT.

The CDR3 spells CASSPQAGGSSGEQYF. DNA of the CDR3: TGTGCCAGCAGCCCTCAAGCGGGAGGGTCCTCGGGCGAGCAGTACTTC. The gene calls are TRBV9 and TRBJ2-7, with TRBD2 matching over 10 bases. CDR3 length: 16 residues. The trim removed 4 bases at V and 6 bases at J, leaving 13 bases unmatched. The V gene's germline CDR1 is SGDLS and CDR2 YYNGEE. Looking up the rest from reference TRBV9 and TRBJ2-7 gives the full variable domain: DSGVTQTPKHLITATGQRVTLRCSPRSGDLSVYWYQQSLDQGLQFLIQYYNGEERAKGNILERFSAQQFPDLHSELNLSSLELGDSALYFCASSPQAGGSSGEQYFGPGTRLTVT.

This chain links TRBV14 with TRBJ2-3; the match to TRBD1 covers 8 bases. This CDR3 spans 15 amino acids. Per germline, CDR1 SGHDN and CDR2 FVKESK. The V gene end was trimmed by 6 bases and the J gene end by 4 bases; junction bases not matched to a gene: 9. The CDR3 bases are TGTGCCAGCAGACAGAGACAGGGGCCCTCAGATACGCAGTATTTT. Translation: CASRQRQGPSDTQYF.

DNA of the CDR3: TGTGCCAGCAGCGTAGGGGGGCCGGGTGGGACCCAGTACTTC. Translation gives CASSVGGPGGTQYF. The chain carries TRBV9 and TRBJ2-5; a possible D gene is TRBD1 (6 bases). The CDR3 is 14 amino acids. V lost 0 bases, J lost 7 bases, and 13 bases lay in between. The germline CDR1 and CDR2 sequences are SGDLS and YYNGEE.

The V and J genes are TRBV7-2 and TRBJ2-7; 7 bases are a match to TRBD1. Germline CDR1 and CDR2: SGHTA and FQGNSA. The ends lost 6 bases at V and 6 bases at J; junction bases unmatched: 14. CDR3 length: 15 amino acids. Here the CDR3 DNA reads TGTGCCAGCAGTTTTAACCTACAGGGGAAGGGCGAGCAGTACTTC. Amino acids: CASSFNLQGKGEQYF. Drawing the rest from reference TRBV7-2 and TRBJ2-7, the complete variable domain is GAGVSQSPSNKVTEKGKDVELRCDPISGHTALYWYRQSLGQGLEFLIYFQGNSAPDKSGLPSDRFSAERTGGSVSTLTIQRTQQEDSAVYLCASSFNLQGKGEQYFGPGTRLTVT.

The J gene is TRBJ1-1, the V gene TRBV21-1; TRBD1, the D gene given by the table, was not confirmed from the DNA. TRBV21-1 corresponds to a pseudogene. CDR3 length equals 16 residues. This chain's CDR3 is CASSNGNRPRNTEAFF. The CDR3 DNA sequence: TGTGCCAGCAGCAACGGAAACAGGCCTCGGAACACTGAAGCTTTCTTT.

This rearrangement joins TRBV6-1 to TRBJ1-4; 7 bases are a match to TRBD1. The CDR3 contains 14 residues. CDR1 and CDR2 (germline): MNHNS, SASEGT. Trimming cost V 5 bases and J 5 bases; bases outside gene matches: 5. The CDR3 is CASSKIRGNEKLFF. CDR3 sequence (DNA): TGTGCCAGCAGTAAAATCAGGGGGAATGAAAAACTGTTTTTT.